This T cell receptor beta chain was sequenced for a study of T cell repertoires in cytomegalovirus infection. Study information: It was recently identified HLA-C-restricted and well-studied HLA-B-restricted CMV epitopes that the study used. Indicated by public TCR beta signatures were CMV infection and matching HLA type.

Study findings and constraints: The cumulative frequency of public TCR beta families distinguished individuals who carried CMV together with the relevant HLA. Dominant in the ex vivo response were TCR beta clonotypes restricted by HLA-C and specific for CMV.

This clonotype turned up a few times. Antigen unknown. CDR3 length: 17 amino acids. Germline CDR1 reads MNHNS; CDR2 reads SASEGT. The V gene lost 1 base and the J gene lost 6 bases, with 21 bases spanning the gap. TCRdb re-derived calls from the reads in MiXCR, one entry per CDR3 protein. Of roughly 990,000 distinct CDR3 sequences in the sample, approximately 30% are singletons; the top ten hold about an eighth. The rearrangement links TRBV6-1 to TRBJ1-1, with a weak D call TRBD1 (6 bases). This receptor was taken from a human donor in good health (CMV status not recorded). Some clones in this sample may be carry-over from other donors' samples. Material: cultured CD8+ T cells from PBMCs, obtained from culture after CMV antigen stimulation. The CDR3: CASSEVGWGARMAEAFF. The CDR3 DNA sequence: TGTGCCAGCAGTGAAGTCGGGTGGGGGGCGCGGATGGCTGAAGCTTTCTTT.